This is a list of T cell receptor beta chains from one sample in a study of CD8 T cells in Susac syndrome. TCRdb reprocessed the immunoSEQ multiplex PCR reads via MiXCR and lists one record per CDR3 protein. Of about 400,000 distinct CDR3 sequences listed, more than 80% are singletons. Sequenced: CD8+ T cells from PBMCs. Receptors were obtained from a human donor with multiple sclerosis. The CDR3 runs from the conserved cysteine through the conserved F or W. Each record gives: J gene, D gene, V gene, clone size, CDR3 protein, CDR3 DNA. D genes are given only for firm matches. The size entry is marked missing in some rows and otherwise reads once, few, many or a size class.

J gene: TRBJ1-2
D gene: TRBD1
V gene: TRBV27
clone size: NA
CDR3 protein: CASRGAGQGHPLTRVNYGYTF
CDR3 DNA: TGTGCCAGCAGGGGGGCGGGACAGGGGCACCCTCTAACCCGTGTGAACTATGGCTACACCTTC

J gene: TRBJ2-7
D gene: NA
V gene: TRBV27
clone size: NA
CDR3 protein: CASSLRAGSYEQYF
CDR3 DNA: TGCGCCAGCAGCTTGAGGGCTGGCTCGTACGAGCAGTACTTC

J gene: TRBJ2-1
D gene: NA
V gene: TRBV29-1
clone size: once
CDR3 protein: CSVETVDYNEQFF
CDR3 DNA: TGCAGCGTTGAAACGGTAGACTACAATGAGCAGTTCTTC

J gene: TRBJ2-7
D gene: NA
V gene: TRBV4-2
clone size: NA
CDR3 protein: CASSQDIWGNYEQYF
CDR3 DNA: TGTGCCAGCAGCCAAGATATTTGGGGTAACTACGAGCAGTACTTC

J gene: TRBJ1-2
D gene: NA
V gene: TRBV29-1
clone size: NA
CDR3 protein: CSVPGYTF
CDR3 DNA: TGCAGCGTTCCAGGGTACACCTTC

J gene: TRBJ2-7
D gene: NA
V gene: TRBV5-1
clone size: NA
CDR3 protein: CASSSDQGKNNEQYF
CDR3 DNA: TGCGCCAGCAGCTCGGACCAGGGAAAGAATAACGAGCAGTACTTC

J gene: TRBJ2-7
D gene: TRBD2
V gene: TRBV20-1
clone size: NA
CDR3 protein: CSAGPSGNGTSGIVSYEQYF
CDR3 DNA: TGCAGTGCTGGCCCCAGCGGAAACGGGACTAGCGGAATAGTCTCCTACGAGCAGTACTTC

J gene: TRBJ2-7
D gene: NA
V gene: TRBV5-1
clone size: NA
CDR3 protein: CASSSRDLFEQYF
CDR3 DNA: TGCGCCAGCAGCTCCCGGGACTTATTTGAGCAGTACTTC

J gene: TRBJ2-7
D gene: NA
V gene: TRBV5-4
clone size: few
CDR3 protein: CASSLASFSYEQYF
CDR3 DNA: TGTGCCAGCAGCTTGGCCTCATTCTCCTACGAGCAGTACTTC

J gene: TRBJ1-1
D gene: NA
V gene: TRBV20-1
clone size: NA
CDR3 protein: CSARDSQNAEAFF
CDR3 DNA: TGCAGTGCTAGAGATTCTCAGAACGCTGAAGCTTTCTTT

J gene: TRBJ2-5
D gene: TRBD1
V gene: TRBV9
clone size: NA
CDR3 protein: CASSPRQGYQETQYF
CDR3 DNA: TGTGCCAGCAGCCCCAGACAGGGGTACCAAGAGACCCAGTACTTC

J gene: TRBJ1-5
D gene: NA
V gene: TRBV4-1
clone size: NA
CDR3 protein: CASSQARGPRHF
CDR3 DNA: TGCGCCAGCAGCCAAGCAAGAGGGCCGAGGCATTTT

J gene: TRBJ1-6
D gene: NA
V gene: TRBV2
clone size: NA
CDR3 protein: CASSLGLYWPLSSYNSPLHF
CDR3 DNA: TGTGCCAGCAGCCTAGGTCTCTACTGGCCCCTAAGCTCCTATAATTCACCCCTCCACTTT

J gene: TRBJ2-3
D gene: TRBD2
V gene: TRBV18
clone size: NA
CDR3 protein: CASSPSPGGITDTQYF
CDR3 DNA: TGTGCCAGCTCACCAAGTCCGGGGGGAATCACAGATACGCAGTATTTT

J gene: TRBJ1-1
D gene: NA
V gene: TRBV7-9
clone size: NA
CDR3 protein: CASSLVTMDLGGTEAFF
CDR3 DNA: TGTGCCAGCAGCTTAGTTACCATGGACCTCGGGGGCACTGAAGCTTTCTTT

J gene: TRBJ1-1
D gene: NA
V gene: TRBV20-1
clone size: once
CDR3 protein: CSAVMGGFTEAFF
CDR3 DNA: TGCAGTGCCGTTATGGGGGGGTTCACTGAAGCTTTCTTT

J gene: TRBJ2-7
D gene: NA
V gene: TRBV27
clone size: few
CDR3 protein: CASSFDSSYEQYF
CDR3 DNA: TGTGCCAGCAGTTTCGACTCCTCCTACGAGCAGTACTTC

J gene: TRBJ2-1
D gene: TRBD2
V gene: TRBV7-9
clone size: NA
CDR3 protein: CASSSQGTSGGYNEQFF
CDR3 DNA: TGTGCCAGCAGCTCCCAAGGGACTAGCGGGGGCTACAATGAGCAGTTCTTC